This T cell receptor beta chain was identified during a study of shared clonotypes between healthy human individuals. TCRdb's table, derived via immunoSEQ multiplex PCR, lists solely in-frame clones and lacks some. Altogether fewer than 1.4 million clones are present, about 80% being singletons, with the ten largest covering around 0.6%. The origin of this receptor is a man aged 18-30 years in good health. Some clones in this sample may be carry-over from other donors' samples. Source material: memory CD4+ T cells from PBMCs. Subset noted: CD45RA-negative fraction.

The CDR3: CSVYGLAGGPDTQYF. The CDR3 nucleotides are TGCAGCGTTTACGGACTAGCGGGAGGGCCTGATACGCAGTATTTT. The J gene is TRBJ2-3, the V gene TRBV29-1, with 15 nucleotides matching TRBD2. The CDR3 consists of 15 residues. Germline assignment: CDR1 SQVTM and CDR2 ANQGSEA. V gave up 5 bases and J gave up 6 bases; unmatched junction bases: 6.